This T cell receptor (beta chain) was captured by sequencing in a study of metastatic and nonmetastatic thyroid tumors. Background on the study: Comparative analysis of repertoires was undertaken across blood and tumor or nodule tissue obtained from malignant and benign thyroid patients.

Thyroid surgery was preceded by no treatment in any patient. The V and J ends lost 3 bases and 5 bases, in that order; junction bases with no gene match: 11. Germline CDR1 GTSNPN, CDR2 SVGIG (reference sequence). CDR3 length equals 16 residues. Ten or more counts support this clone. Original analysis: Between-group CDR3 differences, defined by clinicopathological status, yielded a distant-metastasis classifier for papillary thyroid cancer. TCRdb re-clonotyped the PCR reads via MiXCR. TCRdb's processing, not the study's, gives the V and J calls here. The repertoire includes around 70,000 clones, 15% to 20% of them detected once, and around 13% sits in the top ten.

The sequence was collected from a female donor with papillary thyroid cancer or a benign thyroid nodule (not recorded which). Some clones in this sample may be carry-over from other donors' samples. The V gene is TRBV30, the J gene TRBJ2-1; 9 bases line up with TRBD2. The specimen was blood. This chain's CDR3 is CAWRERGLAGNNEQFF. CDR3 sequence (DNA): TGTGCCTGGAGGGAACGGGGGCTAGCGGGAAACAATGAGCAGTTCTTC.